This T cell receptor beta chain was recorded in a study of regulatory T cells in long-lasting Graves disease. The table lists this clonotype with a few counts. The CDR3 has 16 residues. The V and J ends lost 1 base and 5 bases respectively, with 15 bases between them. Germline V lookup: CDR1 MGHRA, CDR2 YSYEKL. Researchers made TCR beta libraries by using iRepertoire HTBI primers and running Arm-PCR on CDR3 regions. TCRdb fed the multiplex PCR reads into MiXCR, producing one record per CDR3 protein. Of 550,000 to 600,000 distinct CDR3 sequences in the sample, 15% to 20% were seen once. Time point specified: newly diagnosed GD, antithyroid drugs for less than 3 months. Extracted PBMC RNA gave rise to the TCR library. These data were also filed under a second study, of T cells in Graves' hyperthyroidism and ophthalmopathy.

The sample was peripheral blood mononuclear cells (PBMCs), taken at new diagnosis, from a patient treated with antithyroid drugs. The receptor was isolated from a young man with Graves disease. This chain uses TRBV4-1 with TRBJ2-1; possibly TRBD1 or TRBD2 for D (5 bases each). The CDR3 loop is CASSQGGWGSHNEQFF. The CDR3 DNA reads TGCGCCAGCAGCCAAGGGGGGTGGGGGTCACACAATGAGCAGTTCTTC.